Below, one T cell receptor beta chain is given with its context. Its target is unknown. This entry belongs to a study of T cell repertoires in cytomegalovirus infection. TCRdb processed the reads anew with MiXCR; each CDR3 protein has one entry. Among some 590,000 distinct CDR3 sequences, about 39% were seen once, and the ten largest hold 48%. Study-wide results and caveats: Using cumulative public TCR beta family frequency, the authors identified those who carried CMV together with the relevant HLA.

This TCR derives from a human donor in good health (CMV status not recorded). Some clones in this sample may be carry-over from other donors' samples. Sample: cultured PBMCs, taken from culture after CMV antigen stimulation.

The chain's CDR3 is CASSEALAGTYEQYF. The DNA for the CDR3 is TGTGCCAGCAGTGAGGCTCTGGCAGGGACCTACGAGCAGTACTTC. V gene TRBV6-1 combines with J gene TRBJ2-7; maybe TRBD1 (5 bases). CDR1 MNHNS and CDR2 SASEGT come from the germline V gene. V lost 3 bases to trimming and J lost 2 bases, with 14 bases between them. The CDR3 has 15 residues.